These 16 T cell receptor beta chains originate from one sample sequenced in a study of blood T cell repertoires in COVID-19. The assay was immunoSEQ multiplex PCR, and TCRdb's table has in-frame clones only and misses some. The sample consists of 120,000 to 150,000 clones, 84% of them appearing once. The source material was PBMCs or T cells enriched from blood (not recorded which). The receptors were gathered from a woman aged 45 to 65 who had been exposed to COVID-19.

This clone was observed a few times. CDR3 loop: CASSPGGYGYTF. CDR3 bases: TGTGCCAGCAGCCCCGGGGGATATGGCTACACCTTC. The chain is built from TRBV6-5 and TRBJ1-2; perhaps TRBD1 as D (5 bases). The length of the CDR3 is 12 residues. V lost 6 bases, J lost 5 bases, and 10 bases lay in between. Germline CDR1 reads MNHEY; CDR2 reads SVGAGI.

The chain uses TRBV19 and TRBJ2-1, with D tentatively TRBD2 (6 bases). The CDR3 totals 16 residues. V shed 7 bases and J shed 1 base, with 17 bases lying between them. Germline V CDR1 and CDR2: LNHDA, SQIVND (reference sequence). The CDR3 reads CASTSPWGTSYNEQFF. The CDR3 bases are TGTGCCAGTACTTCTCCATGGGGGACTTCCTACAATGAGCAGTTCTTC. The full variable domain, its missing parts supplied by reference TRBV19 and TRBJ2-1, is DGGITQSPKYLFRKEGQNVTLSCEQNLNHDAMYWYRQDPGQGLRLIYYSQIVNDFQKGDIAEGYSVSREKKESFPLTVTSAQKNPTAFYLCASTSPWGTSYNEQFFGPGTRLTVL.

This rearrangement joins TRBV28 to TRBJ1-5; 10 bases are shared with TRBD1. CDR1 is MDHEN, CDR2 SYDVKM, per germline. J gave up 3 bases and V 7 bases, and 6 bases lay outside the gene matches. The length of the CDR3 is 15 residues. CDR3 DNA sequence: TGTGCCAGCATCCCCGGGACAGGGGTCAATCAGCCCCAGCATTTT. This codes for CASIPGTGVNQPQHF.

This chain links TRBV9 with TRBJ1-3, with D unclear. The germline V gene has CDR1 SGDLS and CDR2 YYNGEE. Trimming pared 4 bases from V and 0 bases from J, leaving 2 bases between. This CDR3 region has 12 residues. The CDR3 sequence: CASSLSGNTIYF. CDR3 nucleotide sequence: TGTGCCAGCAGCCTCTCTGGAAACACCATATATTTT.

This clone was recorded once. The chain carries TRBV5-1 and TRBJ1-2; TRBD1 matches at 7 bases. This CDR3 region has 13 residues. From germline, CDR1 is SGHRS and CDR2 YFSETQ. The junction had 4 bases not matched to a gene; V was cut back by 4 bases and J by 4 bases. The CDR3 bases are TGCGCCAGCAGCATGACAGGGATCTATGGCTACACCTTC. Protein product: CASSMTGIYGYTF.

CDR3 nucleotide sequence: TGCGCCATTGACAGAGAAAGCAATCAGCCCCAGCATTTT. The encoded protein is CAIDRESNQPQHF. J is TRBJ1-5 and V is TRBV23-1; weak D call: TRBD1 (5 bases). TRBV23-1 is an ORF; its function is uncertain. The CDR3 runs 13 residues. The germline V and J ends were trimmed by 10 bases and 1 base, with 11 bases remaining between them.

CDR3 loop: CASSPTVVAGELFF. Written as DNA, the CDR3 is TGTGCCAGCAGCCCCACAGTAGTAGCCGGGGAGCTGTTTTTT. This rearrangement joins TRBV7-9 to TRBJ2-2; D unresolved. V was clipped by 5 bases and J by 6 bases, with 13 bases between them. CDR1 and CDR2 from the germline V gene are SEHNR and FQNEAQ (reference sequence). The CDR3 has 14 residues.

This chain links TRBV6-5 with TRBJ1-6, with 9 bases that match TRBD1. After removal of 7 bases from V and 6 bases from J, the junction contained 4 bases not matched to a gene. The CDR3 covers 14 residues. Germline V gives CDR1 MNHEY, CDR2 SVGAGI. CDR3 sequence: CASNPGQGNSPLHF. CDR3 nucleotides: TGTGCCAGCAACCCGGGACAGGGTAATTCACCCCTCCACTTT.

In DNA form, the CDR3 reads TGTGCCAGCAGTTACGGGGGGACCTACGAGCAGTACTTC. Protein product: CASSYGGTYEQYF. The chain joins TRBV6-2 or TRBV6-3 to TRBJ2-7; TRBD2 might be the D (6 bases). There are 13 residues in the CDR3. The germline gives CDR1 MNHEY, CDR2 SVGEGT. The ends were cut back, 2 bases at V and 2 bases at J, with 7 bases in the middle.

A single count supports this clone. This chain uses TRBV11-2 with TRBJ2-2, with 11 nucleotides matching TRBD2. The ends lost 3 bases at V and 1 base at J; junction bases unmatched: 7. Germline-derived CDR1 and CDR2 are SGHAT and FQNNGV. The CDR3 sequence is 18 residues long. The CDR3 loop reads CASSLVLTSGVNTGELFF. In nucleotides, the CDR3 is TGTGCCAGCAGCTTGGTGTTGACTAGCGGGGTGAACACCGGGGAGCTGTTTTTT. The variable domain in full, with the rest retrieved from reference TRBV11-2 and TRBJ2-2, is EAGVAQSPRYKIIEKRQSVAFWCNPISGHATLYWYQQILGQGPKLLIQFQNNGVVDDSQLPKDRFSAERLKGVDSTLKIQPAKLEDSAVYLCASSLVLTSGVNTGELFFGEGSRLTVL.

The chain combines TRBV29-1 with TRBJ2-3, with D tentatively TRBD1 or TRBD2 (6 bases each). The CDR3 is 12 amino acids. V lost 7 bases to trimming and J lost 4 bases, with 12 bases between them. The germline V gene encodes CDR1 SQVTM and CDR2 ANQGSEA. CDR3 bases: TGCAGCGGGGGGCCGGGGGCAGATACGCAGTATTTT. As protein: CSGGPGADTQYF.

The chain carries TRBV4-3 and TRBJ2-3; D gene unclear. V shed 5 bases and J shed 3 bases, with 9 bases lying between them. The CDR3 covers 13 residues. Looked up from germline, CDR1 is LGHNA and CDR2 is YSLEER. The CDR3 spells CASSVLLTDTQYF. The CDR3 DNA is TGCGCCAGCAGCGTACTCCTTACAGATACGCAGTATTTT.

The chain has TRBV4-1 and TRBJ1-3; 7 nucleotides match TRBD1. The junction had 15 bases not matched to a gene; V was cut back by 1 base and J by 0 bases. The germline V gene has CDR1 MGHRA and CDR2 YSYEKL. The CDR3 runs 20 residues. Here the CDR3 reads CASSQVEGGHTRYSGNTIYF. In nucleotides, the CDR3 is TGCGCCAGCAGCCAAGTCGAAGGGGGCCATACCCGCTACTCTGGAAACACCATATATTTT.

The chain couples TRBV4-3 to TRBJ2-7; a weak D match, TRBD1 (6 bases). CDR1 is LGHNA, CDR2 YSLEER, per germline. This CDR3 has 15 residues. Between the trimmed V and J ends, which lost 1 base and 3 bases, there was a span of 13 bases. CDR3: CASSQADSALYEQYF. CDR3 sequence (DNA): TGCGCCAGCAGCCAAGCGGACAGTGCCCTCTACGAGCAGTACTTC.

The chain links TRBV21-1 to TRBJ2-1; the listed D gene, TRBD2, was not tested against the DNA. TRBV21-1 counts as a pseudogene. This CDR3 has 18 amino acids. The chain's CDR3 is CASSKDSGGPSSYNEQFF. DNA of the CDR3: TGTGCCAGCAGCAAAGATAGCGGGGGGCCCAGCTCCTACAATGAGCAGTTCTTC.

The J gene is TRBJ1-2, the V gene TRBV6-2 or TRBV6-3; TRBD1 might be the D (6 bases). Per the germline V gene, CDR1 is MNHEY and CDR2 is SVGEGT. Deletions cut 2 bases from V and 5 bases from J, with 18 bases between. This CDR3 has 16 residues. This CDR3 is CASSYPQTRGGYGYTF. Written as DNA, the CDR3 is TGTGCCAGCAGTTACCCCCAAACCAGGGGCGGATATGGCTACACCTTC.